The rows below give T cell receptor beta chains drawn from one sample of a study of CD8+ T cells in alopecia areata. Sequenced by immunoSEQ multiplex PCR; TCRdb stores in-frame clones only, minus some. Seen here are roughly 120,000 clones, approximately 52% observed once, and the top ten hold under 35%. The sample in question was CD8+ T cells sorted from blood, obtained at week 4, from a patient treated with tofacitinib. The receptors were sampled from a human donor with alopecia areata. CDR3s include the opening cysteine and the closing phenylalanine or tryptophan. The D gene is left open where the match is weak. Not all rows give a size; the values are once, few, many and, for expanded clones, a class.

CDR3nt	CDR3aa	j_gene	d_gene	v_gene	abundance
TGCAGCGTCCAGGTGGGACATTTGGAGACCCAGTACTTC	CSVQVGHLETQYF	TRBJ2-5	.	TRBV29-1	few
TGTGCCTGGAGCTCCCGATCCGGGGAGCTGTTTTTT	CAWSSRSGELFF	TRBJ2-2	.	TRBV30	.
TGTGCCAGCAGCCCGGGGACAGATCATCAGCCCCAGCATTTT	CASSPGTDHQPQHF	TRBJ1-5	TRBD1	TRBV7-9	.
TGCGCCAGCAGCCCCGACAGGGGAAAGTCGCAGTATTTT	CASSPDRGKSQYF	TRBJ2-3	TRBD1	TRBV4-3	once
TGCGCCAGCAGCCAAGATGGGGTCCCGTGGGGTTCGGGAGGAGAGCAGTTCTTC	CASSQDGVPWGSGGEQFF	TRBJ2-1	TRBD2	TRBV4-3	few
TGCAGCGTTGAAGATCTAGGACAGGGGAATGGCTACACCTTC	CSVEDLGQGNGYTF	TRBJ1-2	TRBD1	TRBV29-1	.
TGTGCCAGCAGTGGGACTAGCGGGGAGGGGGAGACCCAGTACTTC	CASSGTSGEGETQYF	TRBJ2-5	TRBD2	TRBV25-1	once
TGCAGCGTTGAAGGGACGAGTACCGAGAACACTGAAGCTTTCTTT	CSVEGTSTENTEAFF	TRBJ1-1	.	TRBV29-1	.
TGTGCCAGCAGCTTATACAGGGCTAACTATGGCTACACCTTC	CASSLYRANYGYTF	TRBJ1-2	.	TRBV13	once
TGCAGCGTTGGAATCGGAATTCCCGGGACAGGGGCCTACGAGCAGTACTTC	CSVGIGIPGTGAYEQYF	TRBJ2-7	TRBD1	TRBV29-1	.
TGTGCCAGCAGCTTGTGGGACAGAAATCAGCCCCAGCATTTT	CASSLWDRNQPQHF	TRBJ1-5	TRBD1	TRBV9	.
TGCGCCAGCAGCTTGGGAACCAACAATGAGCAGTTCTTC	CASSLGTNNEQFF	TRBJ2-1	.	TRBV7-9	.
TGCGCCAGCAGTTACTCAGGGTCATCACCCCTCCACTTT	CASSYSGSSPLHF	TRBJ1-6	.	TRBV5-1	.
TGCAGCGTTCGATCTAGCGGGGGGCACCCAGATACGCAGTATTTT	CSVRSSGGHPDTQYF	TRBJ2-3	TRBD2	TRBV29-1	.
TGTGCCAGCAGCGAGACAGGGAACCACTATGGCTACACCTTC	CASSETGNHYGYTF	TRBJ1-2	TRBD1	TRBV9	once
TGTGCCTGGAGTGACACGCGGCGACAGGGAGCTTTCTTT	CAWSDTRRQGAFF	TRBJ1-1	TRBD1	TRBV30	.
TGCAGCGCCGGAATACAGGGGAACTACAATGAGCAGTTCTTC	CSAGIQGNYNEQFF	TRBJ2-1	TRBD1	TRBV29-1	.
TGCGCCAGCAGCGACCCTCAGGGGGCCTACAATGAGCAGTTCTTC	CASSDPQGAYNEQFF	TRBJ2-1	TRBD1	TRBV4-1	.
TGCAGCGTTGTACTAGCGGGGGGTTTATACAATGAGCAGTTCTTC	CSVVLAGGLYNEQFF	TRBJ2-1	TRBD2	TRBV29-1	.
TGCAGCGTTGACCTCGACAGGGCTATAGGCTACGAGCAGTACTTC	CSVDLDRAIGYEQYF	TRBJ2-7	TRBD1	TRBV29-1	.
TGTGCCAGCAGGATGACAGGCGACTATAATTCACCCCTCCACTTT	CASRMTGDYNSPLHF	TRBJ1-6	.	TRBV7-9	.
TGTGCCAGCAGCGTAGACGGAAGTTGGGCAGATACGCAGTATTTT	CASSVDGSWADTQYF	TRBJ2-3	.	TRBV9	.
TGTGCCAGCAGCTCCCCCAGAGATACGCAGTATTTT	CASSSPRDTQYF	TRBJ2-3	.	TRBV7-6	.
TGCAGCGTTGAACAGGGGACCACCGGGGAGCTGTTTTTT	CSVEQGTTGELFF	TRBJ2-2	.	TRBV29-1	.
TGCAGCGTTGAAGACCCCCGGGTCGGTTCTGGAGAGACCCAGTACTTC	CSVEDPRVGSGETQYF	TRBJ2-5	.	TRBV29-1	.
TGTGCCAGCAGTTATCGGGACAGGCCCTACGAGCAGTACTTC	CASSYRDRPYEQYF	TRBJ2-7	TRBD1	TRBV27	.
TGTGCCAGCAGCTTATCCCGACAGGGGATATTAGAAGCTTTCTTT	CASSLSRQGILEAFF	TRBJ1-1	TRBD1	TRBV13	.
TGTGCCAGCAGCGTTAGCGGGGGGGCCCAAGAGACCCAGTACTTC	CASSVSGGAQETQYF	TRBJ2-5	TRBD2	TRBV9	.
TGTGCCTGGAGTTCGGGGATGGGGGAGCAGTACTTC	CAWSSGMGEQYF	TRBJ2-7	.	TRBV30	.
TGTGCCAGCAGCCCTCAGGGGAATGAGCAGTTCTTC	CASSPQGNEQFF	TRBJ2-1	.	TRBV7-6	.
TGCGCCAGCAGCCAAGTGGCCACTATTTGGGGTGAAGCTTTCTTT	CASSQVATIWGEAFF	TRBJ1-1	.	TRBV4-1	once
TGTGCCACCGGCGGTACGGGGAGCTCCTACGAGCAGTACTTC	CATGGTGSSYEQYF	TRBJ2-7	.	TRBV28	.
TGTGCCAGCAGTGAACCCGGGACAGGGGGCATCGGGGAGCTGTTTTTT	CASSEPGTGGIGELFF	TRBJ2-2	TRBD1	TRBV6-1	.